A single count supports the clone carrying this T cell receptor beta chain. These data are taken from a study of blood T cell repertoires in COVID-19. TCRdb keeps only in-frame clones here, not all; method: immunoSEQ multiplex PCR. The data contain around 250,000 clones, roughly four fifths of them seen just once; the ten biggest clones take up about 4%. The germline V gene has CDR1 SGHNT and CDR2 YYREEE (reference sequence). Trimming removed 0 bases from V and 4 bases from J, with 8 bases in between. CDR3 length: 13 amino acids. The chain joins TRBV5-4 to TRBJ2-7; D remains unclear. Sequenced sample: PBMCs or T cells enriched from blood (not recorded which). This sequence was found in a man aged 25 to 40 with acute COVID-19. CDR3 region: CASSLDRSYEQYV. In DNA, the CDR3 is TGTGCCAGCAGCTTGGACCGGTCTTACGAGCAGTACGTC.